The 21 T cell receptor beta chains reported below all come from one sample, sequenced in a study of Graves' ophthalmopathy and Graves' hyperthyroidism. Amplification targeted the TCR beta CDR3 regions, with RNA transcripts as the source material. The workflow started with a first-round RT-PCR run with HTBI primers and then moved on to a second-round multiplex PCR. TCRdb re-called the multiplex PCR reads through MiXCR, storing one row per CDR3 protein. The sample contains approximately 480,000 distinct CDR3 sequences, 13% to 15% of which appear only once. The sequencing input was blood. These receptors were taken from a woman aged 25 to 39 with Graves' ophthalmopathy.

This clonotype showed up many times. This chain joins TRBV2 and TRBJ1-1; D gene unclear. The V gene's germline CDR1 is SNHLY and CDR2 FYNNEI. The ends were cut back, 6 bases at V and 5 bases at J, with 13 bases in the middle. The CDR3 extends over 13 amino acids. Here the CDR3 reads CASSQYSYTEAFF. The CDR3 nucleotides read TGTGCCAGCAGCCAGTACAGTTATACTGAAGCTTTCTTT.

In its sample, this clonotype was seen many times. The chain joins TRBV20-1 to TRBJ2-7, with 11 bases lining up with TRBD2. This CDR3 is 16 amino acids long. Germline V lookup: CDR1 DFQATT, CDR2 SNEGSKA (reference sequence). Trimming cost V 0 bases and J 2 bases; bases outside gene matches: 6. Here the CDR3 DNA reads TGCAGTGCTAGAGATCTAGCGGGGGGTTACGCCTACGAGCAGTACTTC. As protein: CSARDLAGGYAYEQYF.

In its sample, this clonotype was seen many times. This sequence joins TRBV12-3 or TRBV12-4 and TRBJ2-7, with 9 bases fitting TRBD1. V trimming: 5 bases; J trimming: 5 bases; junction bases outside the gene matches: 7. The CDR3 consists of 14 residues. The CDR3 nucleotides read TGTGCCAGCAGTGTGGACAGGGGAACCGACGAGCAGTACTTC. Amino acids: CASSVDRGTDEQYF.

This clonotype has a count of ten or more. The chain joins TRBV12-3 or TRBV12-4 to TRBJ1-1; tentatively, D is TRBD1 (5 bases). CDR3 length: 13 amino acids. V dropped 5 bases and J dropped 5 bases, with 12 bases sitting between them. CDR3 DNA sequence: TGTGCCAGCAGTCCCCAGGGTTGGACTGAAGCTTTCTTT. It translates to CASSPQGWTEAFF.

This clonotype appeared many times. The J gene is TRBJ1-5, the V gene TRBV6-5, with D possibly matching TRBD1 (6 bases). V lost 2 bases and J 1 base, leaving 15 bases between the germline ends. Germline CDR1 and CDR2: MNHEY and SVGAGI. This CDR3 spans 17 amino acids. CDR3 protein: CASSYRGGGVSNQPQHF. As DNA, the CDR3 is TGTGCCAGCAGTTACAGGGGGGGGGGAGTGAGCAATCAGCCCCAGCATTTT.

The chain joins TRBV28 to TRBJ2-7; maybe TRBD1 (5 bases). Germline CDR1 MDHEN, CDR2 SYDVKM. Trimming removed 6 bases at V and 6 bases at J, with 12 bases between. There are 12 residues in the CDR3. The CDR3 DNA reads TGTGCCAGCAGACTTCTAGGGGCCGAGCAGTACTTC. Translation: CASRLLGAEQYF. The whole variable domain, remainder taken from reference TRBV28 and TRBJ2-7, is DVKVTQSSRYLVKRTGEKVFLECVQDMDHENMFWYRQDPGLGLRLIYFSYDVKMKEKGDIPEGYSVSREKKERFSLILESASTNQTSMYLCASRLLGAEQYFGPGTRLTVT.

Ten or more counts support this clonotype. The rearrangement links TRBV12-3 or TRBV12-4 to TRBJ2-6, with D perhaps TRBD1 (5 bases). The V gene lost 3 bases and the J gene lost 2 bases, with 14 bases spanning the gap. CDR3 size: 17 residues. CDR3 in amino acids: CASSFGQGSTGANVLTF. The CDR3 region has the DNA TGTGCCAGCAGTTTTGGGCAGGGTTCCACTGGGGCCAACGTCCTGACTTTC.

This clonotype was seen many times. The chain couples TRBV27 to TRBJ2-7; 10 nucleotides line up with TRBD2. The CDR3 contains 14 residues. The trim removed 4 bases at V and 2 bases at J, leaving 2 bases unmatched. The germline CDR1 and CDR2 sequences are MNHEY and SMNVEV (reference sequence). The CDR3 is CASSSGLATYEQYF. The CDR3 bases are TGTGCCAGCAGTTCGGGACTAGCGACCTACGAGCAGTACTTC.

This clonotype came up many times. J is TRBJ1-2 and V is TRBV28; perhaps TRBD1 as D (5 bases). Germline V gene data show CDR1 as MDHEN and CDR2 as SYDVKM. The V gene lost 6 bases and the J gene lost 5 bases, with 19 bases spanning the gap. This CDR3 is built from 15 residues. In DNA form, the CDR3 reads TGTGCCAGCAGCCGGGCCCCGGCAGGGATTTATGGCTACACCTTC. Translated, it gives CASSRAPAGIYGYTF.

In this sample, this clonotype turned up many times. The J gene is TRBJ2-4, the V gene TRBV20-1; 15 positions agree with TRBD2. The CDR3 spans 18 residues. Per germline, CDR1 DFQATT and CDR2 SNEGSKA (reference sequence). The V gene end was trimmed by 1 base and the J gene end by 1 base; junction bases not matched to a gene: 5. The CDR3 reads CSARAPGTSGRAKNIQYF. For the CDR3, the DNA is TGCAGTGCTAGAGCCCCCGGGACTAGCGGGAGGGCCAAAAACATTCAGTACTTC.

The V call is TRBV19, the J call TRBJ2-4; TRBD2 is a possible D gene (6 bases). Trimming pared 8 bases from V and 0 bases from J, leaving 20 bases between. This CDR3 spans 17 amino acids. Germline CDR1 reads LNHDA; CDR2 reads SQIVND (reference sequence). The CDR3 spells CASSFQRARTAKNIQYF. CDR3 DNA sequence: TGTGCCAGTTCTTTCCAGCGGGCCCGGACAGCCAAAAACATTCAGTACTTC. Full variable domain (missing parts from reference TRBV19 and TRBJ2-4): DGGITQSPKYLFRKEGQNVTLSCEQNLNHDAMYWYRQDPGQGLRLIYYSQIVNDFQKGDIAEGYSVSREKKESFPLTVTSAQKNPTAFYLCASSFQRARTAKNIQYFGAGTRLSVL.

This clonotype has at least ten counts. The rearrangement uses TRBV5-1 and TRBJ1-1; unclear D gene. V lost 7 bases and J lost 1, with 11 bases in between. The V gene's germline CDR1 is SGHRS and CDR2 YFSETQ. CDR3 size: 13 residues. The CDR3 region is CASRIQENTEAFF. CDR3 DNA: TGCGCCAGCCGTATCCAGGAGAACACTGAAGCTTTCTTT.

This clonotype was observed many times. A read error may explain this, as a much larger clone is one base away. CDR3 coding DNA: TGTGCCAGCAGTTACCGGCAGGGTAGCACTGAAGCTTTCTTT. Protein sequence: CASSYRQGSTEAFF. The V and J genes are TRBV6-5 and TRBJ1-1; D possibly corresponds to TRBD1 (5 bases). This CDR3 region has 14 residues. V shed 2 bases and J shed 4 bases, with 11 bases lying between them. In germline, CDR1 is MNHEY, CDR2 SVGAGI.

The chain joins TRBV30 to TRBJ2-5; D ambiguous. The CDR3 length is 14 residues. Trimming removed 3 bases at V and 2 bases at J, with 13 bases between. Germline CDR1 GTSNPN, CDR2 SVGIG (reference sequence). CDR3 residues: CAWRSTKQQETQYF. CDR3 DNA sequence: TGTGCCTGGAGGTCTACGAAACAACAAGAGACCCAGTACTTC.

This clonotype has a count of ten or more. The chain combines TRBV6-5 with TRBJ1-1; TRBD1 matches 7 bases. V was clipped by 0 bases and J by 2 bases; unmatched bases: 6. The CDR3 has 16 residues. Germline V CDR1 and CDR2: MNHEY, SVGAGI. DNA of the CDR3: TGTGCCAGCAGTTACTCGCTCCGGGACAGAAACACTGAAGCTTTCTTT. Protein sequence: CASSYSLRDRNTEAFF.

The V and J genes are TRBV7-3 and TRBJ2-2; D remains ambiguous. The germline gives CDR1 SGHTA, CDR2 FQGTGA. V lost 5 bases and J lost 3, with 13 bases in between. The CDR3 is 15 amino acids. This CDR3 reads CASSPMGLDTGELFF. CDR3 DNA: TGTGCCAGCAGCCCCATGGGTCTAGACACCGGGGAGCTGTTTTTT.

In this sample, this clonotype turned up many times. The CDR3 DNA reads TGTGCCAGCAGTGACCGGGACAGGGGGATTCGAAATTCACCCCTCCACTTT. Its protein is CASSDRDRGIRNSPLHF. V gene TRBV6-1 combines with J gene TRBJ1-6; the match to TRBD1 covers 11 bases. The CDR3 is made up of 17 amino acids. Germline V gene sequence: CDR1 MNHNS, CDR2 SASEGT. The V and J ends lost 3 bases and 7 bases, in that order; junction bases with no gene match: 8.

This clonotype was counted at least ten times. V usage is TRBV7-8 and J usage is TRBJ1-2; TRBD1 aligns across 8 bases. This CDR3 comprises 15 residues. The trim removed 1 base at V and 8 bases at J, leaving 9 bases unmatched. CDR1 and CDR2 (germline): SGHVS, FQNEAQ. In DNA form, the CDR3 reads TGTGCCAGCAGCTTAGGTCCTCAGGGGGCGAGGGGCTACACCTTC. It codes for CASSLGPQGARGYTF.

V and J are TRBV6-4 and TRBJ1-2; D remains ambiguous. Germline CDR1 reads MRHNA; CDR2 reads SNTAGT. The CDR3 totals 12 residues. The V gene lost 3 bases and the J gene lost 8 bases, with 10 bases spanning the gap. The CDR3 region has the DNA TGTGCCAGCAGTGATCGGACGGGAGGCTACACCTTC. It specifies CASSDRTGGYTF.

This clonotype was seen ten or more times. The genes are TRBV4-1 and TRBJ1-5; D is perhaps TRBD1 (5 bases). The V end was cut by 2 bases, the J end by 4 bases, with 12 bases between. Per the germline V gene, CDR1 is MGHRA and CDR2 is YSYEKL. The CDR3 has 15 residues. The DNA of the CDR3 is TGCGCCAGCAGCCAACCGGGACGCACAAATCAGCCCCAGCATTTT. It is translated as CASSQPGRTNQPQHF.

The V and J genes are TRBV15 and TRBJ1-1; TRBD1 matches at 8 bases. The J segment lost 8 bases and the V segment lost 3 bases, leaving 2 bases of the junction unmatched. From germline, CDR1 is LNHNV and CDR2 YYDKDF (reference sequence). The CDR3 is made up of 12 amino acids. The DNA of the CDR3 is TGTGCCACCAGCAGGGGACAGGTCGAAGCTTTCTTT. It translates to CATSRGQVEAFF. The whole variable domain, remainder taken from reference TRBV15 and TRBJ1-1, is DAMVIQNPRYQVTQFGKPVTLSCSQTLNHNVMYWYQQKSSQAPKLLFHYYDKDFNNEADTPDNFQSRRPNTSFCFLDIRSPGLGDTAMYLCATSRGQVEAFFGQGTRLTVV.